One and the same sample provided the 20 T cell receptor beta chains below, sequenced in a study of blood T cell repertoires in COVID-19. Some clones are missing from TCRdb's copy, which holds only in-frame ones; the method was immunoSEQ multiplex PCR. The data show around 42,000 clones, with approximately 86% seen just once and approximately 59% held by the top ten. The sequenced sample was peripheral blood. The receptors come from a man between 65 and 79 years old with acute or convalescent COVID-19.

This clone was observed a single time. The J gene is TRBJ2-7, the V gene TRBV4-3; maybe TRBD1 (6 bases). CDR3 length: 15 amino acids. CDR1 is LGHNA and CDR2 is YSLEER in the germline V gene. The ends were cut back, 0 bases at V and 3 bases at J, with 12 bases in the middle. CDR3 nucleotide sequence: TGCGCCAGCAGCCAAGATTCAGGGGTCGGCTACGAGCAGTACTTC. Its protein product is CASSQDSGVGYEQYF.

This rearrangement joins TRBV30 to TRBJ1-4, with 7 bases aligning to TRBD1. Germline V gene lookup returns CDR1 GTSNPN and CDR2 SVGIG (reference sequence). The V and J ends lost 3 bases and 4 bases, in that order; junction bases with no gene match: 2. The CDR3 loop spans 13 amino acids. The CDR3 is CAWRGGFNEKLFF. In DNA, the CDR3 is TGTGCCTGGAGAGGGGGCTTTAATGAAAAACTGTTTTTT.

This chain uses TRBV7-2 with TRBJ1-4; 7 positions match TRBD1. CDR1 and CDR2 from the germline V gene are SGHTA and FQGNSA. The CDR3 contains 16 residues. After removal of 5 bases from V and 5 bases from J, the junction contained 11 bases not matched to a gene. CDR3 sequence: CASSQGQVGLNEKLFF. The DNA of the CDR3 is TGTGCCAGCAGCCAAGGACAGGTCGGCTTAAATGAAAAACTGTTTTTT. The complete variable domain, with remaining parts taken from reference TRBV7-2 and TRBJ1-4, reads GAGVSQSPSNKVTEKGKDVELRCDPISGHTALYWYRQSLGQGLEFLIYFQGNSAPDKSGLPSDRFSAERTGGSVSTLTIQRTQQEDSAVYLCASSQGQVGLNEKLFFGSGTQLSVL.

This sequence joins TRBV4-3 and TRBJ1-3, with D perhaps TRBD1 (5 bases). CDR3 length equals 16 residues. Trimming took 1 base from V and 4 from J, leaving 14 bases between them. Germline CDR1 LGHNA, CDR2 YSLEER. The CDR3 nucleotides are TGCGCCAGCAGCCAAGCCGGGGGAATCCTCGGAAACACCATATATTTT. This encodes CASSQAGGILGNTIYF.

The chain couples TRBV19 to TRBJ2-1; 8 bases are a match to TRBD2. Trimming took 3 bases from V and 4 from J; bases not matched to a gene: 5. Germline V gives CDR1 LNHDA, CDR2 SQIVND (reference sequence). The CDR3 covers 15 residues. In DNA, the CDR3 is TGTGCCAGTAGTATGGGGCGGGGGGCGTACAATGAGCAGTTCTTC. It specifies CASSMGRGAYNEQFF.

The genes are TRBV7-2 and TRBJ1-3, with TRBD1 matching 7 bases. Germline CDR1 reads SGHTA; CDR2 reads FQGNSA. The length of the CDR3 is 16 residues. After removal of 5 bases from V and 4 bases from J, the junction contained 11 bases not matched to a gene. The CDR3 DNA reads TGTGCCAGCAGCCCTCACTCGACAGGGACCGGAAACACCATATATTTT. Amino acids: CASSPHSTGTGNTIYF.

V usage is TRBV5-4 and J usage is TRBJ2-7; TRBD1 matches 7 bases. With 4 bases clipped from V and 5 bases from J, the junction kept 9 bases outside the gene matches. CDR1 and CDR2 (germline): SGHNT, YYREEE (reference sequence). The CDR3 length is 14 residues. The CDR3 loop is CASSPDRMKDEQYF. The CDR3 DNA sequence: TGTGCCAGCAGCCCGGACAGGATGAAAGACGAGCAGTACTTC. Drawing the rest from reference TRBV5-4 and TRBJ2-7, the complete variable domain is ETGVTQSPTHLIKTRGQQVTLRCSSQSGHNTVSWYQQALGQGPQFIFQYYREEENGRGNFPPRFSGLQFPNYSSELNVNALELDDSALYLCASSPDRMKDEQYFGPGTRLTVT.

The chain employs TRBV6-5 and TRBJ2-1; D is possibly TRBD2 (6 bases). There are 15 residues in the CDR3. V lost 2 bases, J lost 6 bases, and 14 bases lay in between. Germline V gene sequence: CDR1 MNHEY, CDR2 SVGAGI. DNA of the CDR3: TGTGCCAGCAGTTACCGGGACGGGGGTTCCAATGAGCAGTTCTTC. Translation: CASSYRDGGSNEQFF.

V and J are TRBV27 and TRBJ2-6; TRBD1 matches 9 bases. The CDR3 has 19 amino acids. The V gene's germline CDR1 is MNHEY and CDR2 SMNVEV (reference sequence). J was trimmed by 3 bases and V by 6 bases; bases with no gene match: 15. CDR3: CASSLGTGWEIGGANVLTF. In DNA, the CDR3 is TGTGCCAGCAGCCTCGGGACAGGGTGGGAAATAGGTGGGGCCAACGTCCTGACTTTC.

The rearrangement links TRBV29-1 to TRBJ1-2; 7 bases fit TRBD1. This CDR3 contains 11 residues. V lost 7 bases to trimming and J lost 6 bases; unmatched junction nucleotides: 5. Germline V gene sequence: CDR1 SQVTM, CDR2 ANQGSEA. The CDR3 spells CSGQGVDGYTF. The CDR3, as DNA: TGCAGCGGACAGGGTGTGGATGGCTACACCTTC.

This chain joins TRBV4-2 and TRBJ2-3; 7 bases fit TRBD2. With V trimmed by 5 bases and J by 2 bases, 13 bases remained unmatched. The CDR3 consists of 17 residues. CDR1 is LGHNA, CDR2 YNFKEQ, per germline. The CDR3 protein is CASSGRSLADITDTQYF. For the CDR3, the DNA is TGTGCCAGCAGCGGCCGGAGTCTAGCGGATATCACAGATACGCAGTATTTT.

The CDR3 spells CASSSDFSYEQYF. The CDR3 DNA follows: TGCGCCAGCAGCTCGGACTTCTCCTACGAGCAGTACTTC. This rearrangement joins TRBV5-1 to TRBJ2-7, with D possibly TRBD2 on 5 matching bases. Deletions cut 3 bases from V and 0 bases from J, with 7 bases between. Germline assignment: CDR1 SGHRS and CDR2 YFSETQ. This CDR3 is 13 amino acids long.

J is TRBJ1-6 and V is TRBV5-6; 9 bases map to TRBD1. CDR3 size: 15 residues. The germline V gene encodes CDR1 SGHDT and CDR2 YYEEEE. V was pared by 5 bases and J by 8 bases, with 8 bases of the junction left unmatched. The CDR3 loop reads CASSRWDRADSPLHF. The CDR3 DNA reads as TGTGCCAGCAGTAGGTGGGACAGGGCAGATTCACCCCTCCACTTT.

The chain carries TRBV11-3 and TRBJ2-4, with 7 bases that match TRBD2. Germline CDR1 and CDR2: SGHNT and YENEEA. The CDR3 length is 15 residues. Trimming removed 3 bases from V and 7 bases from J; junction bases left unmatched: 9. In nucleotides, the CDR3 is TGTGCCAGCAGCTTGCGGGGAGGGAGGGCCAACATTCAGTACTTC. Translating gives CASSLRGGRANIQYF.

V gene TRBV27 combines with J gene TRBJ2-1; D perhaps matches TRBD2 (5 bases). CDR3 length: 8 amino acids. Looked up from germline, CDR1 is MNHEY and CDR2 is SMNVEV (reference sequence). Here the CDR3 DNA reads TGTACTAGGGATGAGCAGTTCTTC. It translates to CTRDEQFF.

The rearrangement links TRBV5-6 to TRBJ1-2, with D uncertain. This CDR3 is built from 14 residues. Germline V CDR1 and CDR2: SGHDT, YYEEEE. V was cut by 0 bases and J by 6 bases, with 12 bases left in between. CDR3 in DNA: TGTGCCAGCAGCTTGGTTGGGCAGCCGGATGGCTACACCTTC. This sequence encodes CASSLVGQPDGYTF. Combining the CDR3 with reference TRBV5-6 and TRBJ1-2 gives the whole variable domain DAGVTQSPTHLIKTRGQQVTLRCSPKSGHDTVSWYQQALGQGPQFIFQYYEEEERQRGNFPDRFSGHQFPNYSSELNVNALLLGDSALYLCASSLVGQPDGYTFGSGTRLTVV.

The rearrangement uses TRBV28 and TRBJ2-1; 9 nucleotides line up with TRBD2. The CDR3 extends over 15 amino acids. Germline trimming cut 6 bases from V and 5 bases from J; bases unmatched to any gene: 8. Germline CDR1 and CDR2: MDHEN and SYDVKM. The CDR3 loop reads CASSPPTSGNNEQFF. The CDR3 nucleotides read TGTGCCAGCAGCCCCCCGACTAGCGGAAACAATGAGCAGTTCTTC.

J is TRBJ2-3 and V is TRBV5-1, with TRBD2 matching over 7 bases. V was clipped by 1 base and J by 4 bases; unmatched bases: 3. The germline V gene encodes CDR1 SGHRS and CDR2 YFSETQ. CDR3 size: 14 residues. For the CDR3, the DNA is TGCGCCAGCAGCTTGAGCGGGAACGCAGATACGCAGTATTTT. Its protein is CASSLSGNADTQYF.

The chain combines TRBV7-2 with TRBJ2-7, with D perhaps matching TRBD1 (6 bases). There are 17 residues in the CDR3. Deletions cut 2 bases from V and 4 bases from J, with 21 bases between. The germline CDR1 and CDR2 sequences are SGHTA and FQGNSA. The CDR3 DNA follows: TGTGCCAGCAGCTTAAGCTATGCGGCAGGGGTCCTATACGAGCAGTACTTC. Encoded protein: CASSLSYAAGVLYEQYF.

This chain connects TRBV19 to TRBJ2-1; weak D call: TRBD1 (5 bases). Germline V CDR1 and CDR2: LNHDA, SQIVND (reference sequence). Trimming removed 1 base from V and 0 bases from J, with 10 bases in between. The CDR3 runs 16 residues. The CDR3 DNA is TGTGCCAGTAGTATAGGGGGCTGGGACTCCTACAATGAGCAGTTCTTC. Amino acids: CASSIGGWDSYNEQFF.